A single sample is the source of the 24 T cell receptor beta chains below, sequenced in a study of vaccination effects on CD4 cells after COVID-19. Their antigens are not known. Researchers isolated CD4+ T cells once 9 to 11 days of culture had elapsed. Repertoires were generated with immunoSEQ multiplex PCR, while TCRdb's copy carries only in-frame clones and drops some. The sample shows 40,000 to 55,000 clones, about 70% of them seen only once. The sequenced sample was CD4+ T cells from PBMCs cultured without peptide, obtained before COVID-19 vaccination. These receptors all come from a human donor who had a prior SARS-CoV-2 infection.

The chain couples TRBV7-6 to TRBJ2-2, with D perhaps being TRBD1 or TRBD2 (5 bases each). The ends were cut back, 5 bases at V and 4 bases at J, with 17 bases in the middle. Germline V gene lookup returns CDR1 SGHVS and CDR2 FNYEAQ. This CDR3 spans 16 amino acids. This CDR3 reads CASSLGARPVTGELFF. Here the CDR3 DNA reads TGTGCCAGCAGCCTCGGGGCCAGGCCTGTCACCGGGGAGCTGTTTTTT.

The genes are TRBV27 and TRBJ1-1; D not resolved. With 2 bases removed from V and 1 base from J, the gap between germline ends came to 8 bases. The CDR3 spans 14 residues. Looked up from germline, CDR1 is MNHEY and CDR2 is SMNVEV (reference sequence). The CDR3 DNA reads TGTGCCAGCAGTTTACGACGCAGGAACACTGAAGCTTTCTTT. Encoded protein: CASSLRRRNTEAFF.

J is TRBJ2-2 and V is TRBV2, with TRBD2 identical over 8 bases. CDR3 length: 16 amino acids. The germline CDR1 and CDR2 sequences are SNHLY and FYNNEI. The V and J ends lost 4 bases and 10 bases, in that order; junction bases with no gene match: 14. CDR3 amino acids: CASSARAGGAVEELFF. The CDR3 DNA sequence: TGTGCCAGCAGTGCCCGGGCGGGGGGCGCGGTGGAGGAGCTGTTTTTT. Together with reference TRBV2 and TRBJ2-2, the CDR3 gives the full variable domain: EPEVTQTPSHQVTQMGQEVILRCVPISNHLYFYWYRQILGQKVEFLVSFYNNEISEKSEIFDDQFSVERPDGSNFTLKIRSTKLEDSAMYFCASSARAGGAVEELFFGEGSRLTVL.

The V gene is TRBV18, the J gene TRBJ1-1, with D maybe TRBD1 (5 bases). This CDR3 has 16 amino acids. V gave up 0 bases and J gave up 5 bases, with 16 bases separating them. Germline assignment: CDR1 KGHSH and CDR2 LQKENI. The CDR3 loop is CASSPPGGLADTEAFF. For the CDR3, the DNA is TGTGCCAGCTCACCACCCGGGGGTCTAGCGGATACTGAAGCTTTCTTT.

The CDR3 here is CASSDGPSYEQYF. The CDR3 DNA sequence: TGTGCCAGCAGTGATGGGCCCTCCTACGAGCAGTACTTC. The V call is TRBV2, the J call TRBJ2-7; D is undetermined. The CDR3 is 13 amino acids. CDR1 and CDR2 from the germline V gene are SNHLY and FYNNEI. Trimming removed 3 bases at V and 0 bases at J, with 6 bases between.

The chain has TRBV28 and TRBJ1-2; possible D gene TRBD1, 5 bases. Germline CDR1 reads MDHEN; CDR2 reads SYDVKM. This CDR3 comprises 12 residues. V lost 6 bases and J 3 bases, leaving 8 bases between the germline ends. Here the CDR3 DNA reads TGTGCCAGCAGGGGGCGGCACTATGGCTACACCTTC. Protein sequence: CASRGRHYGYTF.

The chain carries TRBV11-1 and TRBJ1-1; D is perhaps TRBD1 (5 bases). The CDR3 contains 14 residues. The germline V gene has CDR1 SGHAT and CDR2 FQDESV (reference sequence). V shed 5 bases and J shed 2 bases, with 12 bases lying between them. In DNA, the CDR3 is TGTGCCAGCAGCCTCCACAGGTTTAACACTGAAGCTTTCTTT. Encoded protein: CASSLHRFNTEAFF.

The sample holds one count of this clone. The chain combines TRBV30 with TRBJ2-5, with D possibly TRBD1 on 6 matching bases. The CDR3 is 13 amino acids. The germline V gene has CDR1 GTSNPN and CDR2 SVGIG (reference sequence). V was clipped by 3 bases and J by 7 bases, with 15 bases between them. The CDR3 DNA reads TGTGCCTGGAGCCTTGGGGGCGCCGGGACCCAGTACTTC. It translates to CAWSLGGAGTQYF.

The J gene is TRBJ2-7, the V gene TRBV19, with a weak D call TRBD1 (5 bases). The CDR3 totals 14 residues. Germline V gene sequence: CDR1 LNHDA, CDR2 SQIVND (reference sequence). With 5 bases removed from V and 0 bases from J, the gap between germline ends came to 11 bases. The CDR3 DNA sequence: TGTGCCAGTAGTCGCGGACACATCTCCTACGAGCAGTACTTC. This translates into CASSRGHISYEQYF.

This clone was detected a few times. The V gene is TRBV5-6, the J gene TRBJ1-2; 9 bases align to TRBD1. Per the germline V gene, CDR1 is SGHDT and CDR2 is YYEEEE. The ends lost 2 bases at V and 4 bases at J; junction bases unmatched: 9. This CDR3 region has 16 residues. The CDR3 DNA sequence: TGTGCCAGCAGCTTAGATACAGGGGGCATAGGCTATGGCTACACCTTC. Translation gives CASSLDTGGIGYGYTF.

This clone was counted a single time. The chain recombines TRBV5-1 with TRBJ2-5; 7 nucleotides match TRBD2. Trimming removed 3 bases from V and 0 bases from J; junction bases left unmatched: 8. The CDR3 consists of 16 residues. Germline CDR1 SGHRS, CDR2 YFSETQ. CDR3 residues: CASSSNSGSNQETQYF. The CDR3 DNA is TGCGCCAGCAGCTCCAATAGCGGGTCCAACCAAGAGACCCAGTACTTC.

This chain links TRBV5-6 with TRBJ1-2; 8 nucleotides agree with TRBD1. Per germline, CDR1 SGHDT and CDR2 YYEEEE. After removal of 4 bases from V and 4 bases from J, the junction contained 9 bases not matched to a gene. The CDR3 has 15 amino acids. The CDR3 spells CASSPGTGAIYGYTF. For the CDR3, the DNA is TGTGCCAGCAGCCCCGGGACAGGCGCAATCTATGGCTACACCTTC.

This clone appeared a few times. This sequence joins TRBV6-5 and TRBJ2-1, with 10 bases identical to TRBD1. The CDR3 has 16 residues. With 2 bases clipped from V and 9 bases from J, the junction kept 10 bases outside the gene matches. Per germline, CDR1 MNHEY and CDR2 SVGAGI. The CDR3 DNA follows: TGTGCCAGCAGTTACCCCTTGGGGACAGGGGTGCGTGAGCAGTTCTTC. Protein product: CASSYPLGTGVREQFF.

V usage is TRBV6-5 and J usage is TRBJ2-7; D not certain. The V and J ends lost 3 bases and 5 bases respectively, with 5 bases between them. This CDR3 has 11 amino acids. CDR1 is MNHEY, CDR2 SVGAGI, per germline. CDR3 in amino acids: CASSYGDEQYF. The DNA of the CDR3 is TGTGCCAGCAGTTATGGCGACGAGCAGTACTTC.

This chain links TRBV30 with TRBJ2-1; 7 positions agree with TRBD1. This CDR3 is built from 15 residues. J was trimmed by 7 bases and V by 2 bases; bases with no gene match: 11. Germline V lookup: CDR1 GTSNPN, CDR2 SVGIG (reference sequence). This chain's CDR3 is CAWSRPGTVRNEQFF. CDR3 coding DNA: TGTGCCTGGAGTCGACCGGGGACAGTAAGGAATGAGCAGTTCTTC. The full variable domain, rest sourced from reference TRBV30 and TRBJ2-1, is SQTIHQWPATLVQPVGSPLSLECTVEGTSNPNLYWYRQAAGRGLQLLFYSVGIGQISSEVPQNLSASRPQDRQFILSSKKLLLSDSGFYLCAWSRPGTVRNEQFFGPGTRLTVL.

The gene calls are TRBV4-3 and TRBJ1-5; TRBD1 might be the D (5 bases). This CDR3 is built from 21 residues. The V gene's germline CDR1 is LGHNA and CDR2 YSLEER. Trimming stripped 0 bases from V and 7 bases from J, with 31 bases between. The CDR3 DNA reads as TGCGCCAGCAGCCAAGATGAGCTTGATGGGGGAGGCGTTATTCAAGGCCAGCCCCAGCATTTT. Translating gives CASSQDELDGGGVIQGQPQHF.

This chain links TRBV5-6 with TRBJ2-5; 8 bases agree with TRBD2. Germline lookup yields CDR1 SGHDT and CDR2 YYEEEE. There are 15 residues in the CDR3. Germline trimming cut 4 bases from V and 4 bases from J; bases unmatched to any gene: 9. CDR3 in amino acids: CASSRTSGRGETQYF. The CDR3 region has the DNA TGTGCCAGCAGCAGAACGAGCGGGAGAGGAGAGACCCAGTACTTC.

This clone was counted a single time. This chain links TRBV5-6 with TRBJ2-5; D is unresolved. Germline V lookup: CDR1 SGHDT, CDR2 YYEEEE. V gave up 4 bases and J gave up 0 bases, with 16 bases separating them. This CDR3 contains 16 residues. CDR3 bases: TGTGCCAGCAGCCCCGGCAGCCGAACCTACCAAGAGACCCAGTACTTC. Protein product: CASSPGSRTYQETQYF.

The rearrangement joins TRBV4-2 to TRBJ2-1; 8 nucleotides align to TRBD2. This CDR3 spans 17 amino acids. With 2 bases clipped from V and 0 bases from J, the junction kept 6 bases outside the gene matches. Germline assignment: CDR1 LGHNA and CDR2 YNFKEQ. Here the CDR3 reads CASSQSIAGSSYNEQFF. The CDR3 nucleotides read TGTGCCAGCAGCCAATCAATAGCGGGGAGCTCCTACAATGAGCAGTTCTTC.

The chain recombines TRBV6-5 with TRBJ1-1; D remains unclear. V gave up 0 bases and J gave up 7 bases, with 12 bases separating them. CDR1 and CDR2 (germline): MNHEY, SVGAGI. The CDR3 has 14 amino acids. Here the CDR3 reads CASSYSITGIEAFF. DNA for the CDR3: TGTGCCAGCAGTTACTCGATTACGGGGATTGAAGCTTTCTTT.

This clone appeared a single time. This rearrangement joins TRBV6-5 to TRBJ1-6; D unresolved. Trimming left V 8 bases short and J 2 bases short, with 13 bases between. CDR3 length: 15 amino acids. Germline loops: CDR1 MNHEY, CDR2 SVGAGI. This CDR3 reads CASFSGTTYNSPLHF. The CDR3 DNA sequence: TGTGCCAGCTTCAGCGGAACGACCTATAATTCACCCCTCCACTTT.

This chain joins TRBV7-9 and TRBJ1-2; D may be TRBD1 (6 bases). The germline gives CDR1 SEHNR, CDR2 FQNEAQ (reference sequence). CDR3 length: 15 residues. Trimming took 4 bases from V and 8 from J, leaving 20 bases between them. The CDR3 loop is CASSSFVTGWWGYTF. The CDR3 DNA reads TGTGCCAGCAGCTCCTTCGTAACAGGGTGGTGGGGCTACACCTTC.

The chain recombines TRBV5-1 with TRBJ2-2, with D unresolved. The germline CDR1 and CDR2 sequences are SGHRS and YFSETQ. This CDR3 region has 15 residues. V was cut by 4 bases and J by 5 bases, with 15 bases left in between. The CDR3 DNA reads TGCGCCAGCAGCCCCATGACAATCCGGACCGGGGAGCTGTTTTTT. This sequence encodes CASSPMTIRTGELFF. Full variable domain (rest looked up from reference TRBV5-1 and TRBJ2-2): KAGVTQTPRYLIKTRGQQVTLSCSPISGHRSVSWYQQTPGQGLQFLFEYFSETQRNKGNFPGRFSGRQFSNSRSEMNVSTLELGDSALYLCASSPMTIRTGELFFGEGSRLTVL.

The V and J genes are TRBV5-4 and TRBJ2-1; 8 positions agree with TRBD1. The V gene end was trimmed by 4 bases and the J gene end by 6 bases; junction bases not matched to a gene: 3. CDR1 SGHNT and CDR2 YYREEE come from the germline V gene (reference sequence). The CDR3 consists of 13 residues. The CDR3 protein is CASSGDRGNEQFF. The CDR3 DNA follows: TGTGCCAGCAGCGGTGACAGGGGCAATGAGCAGTTCTTC.